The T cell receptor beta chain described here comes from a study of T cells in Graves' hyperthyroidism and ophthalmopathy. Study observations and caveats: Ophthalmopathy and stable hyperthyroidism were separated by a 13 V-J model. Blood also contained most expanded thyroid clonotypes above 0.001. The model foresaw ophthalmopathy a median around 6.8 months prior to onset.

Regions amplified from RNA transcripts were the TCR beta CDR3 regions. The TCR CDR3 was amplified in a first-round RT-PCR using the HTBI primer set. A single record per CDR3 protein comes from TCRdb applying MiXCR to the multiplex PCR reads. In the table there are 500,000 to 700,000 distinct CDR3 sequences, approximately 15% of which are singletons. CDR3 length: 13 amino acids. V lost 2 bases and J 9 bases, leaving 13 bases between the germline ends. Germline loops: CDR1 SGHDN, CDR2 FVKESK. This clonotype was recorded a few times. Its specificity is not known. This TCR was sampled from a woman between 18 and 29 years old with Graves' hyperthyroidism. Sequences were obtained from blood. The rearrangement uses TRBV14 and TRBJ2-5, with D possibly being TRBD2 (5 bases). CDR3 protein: CASSQLRTSAQYF. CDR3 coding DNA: TGTGCCAGCAGCCAACTCAGGACTTCGGCCCAGTACTTC.